This TCR beta chain came from a study of identical twins. This CDR3 spans 11 amino acids. A remark on this clonotype: What it binds is not known.

Study results and limitations: Cross-sectional statistical analysis was relied on for the conclusions, without the same donors being followed.

In TCRdb, the 5' RACE reads were re-called with MiXCR into one record per CDR3 protein. The sample has 1.5 million to 2 million distinct CDR3 sequences; roughly a third are singletons. The TCR comes from a newborn girl in good health. Sequenced sample: cord blood. This rearrangement joins TRBV12-3 or TRBV12-4 to TRBJ2-7; D is ambiguous. The DNA end is more similar to TRBJ2-5, so the J call may be wrong. CDR3 amino acids: CASSTTQTQYF. The DNA of the CDR3 is TGTGCCAGCAGTACTACTCAGACCCAGTACTTC.